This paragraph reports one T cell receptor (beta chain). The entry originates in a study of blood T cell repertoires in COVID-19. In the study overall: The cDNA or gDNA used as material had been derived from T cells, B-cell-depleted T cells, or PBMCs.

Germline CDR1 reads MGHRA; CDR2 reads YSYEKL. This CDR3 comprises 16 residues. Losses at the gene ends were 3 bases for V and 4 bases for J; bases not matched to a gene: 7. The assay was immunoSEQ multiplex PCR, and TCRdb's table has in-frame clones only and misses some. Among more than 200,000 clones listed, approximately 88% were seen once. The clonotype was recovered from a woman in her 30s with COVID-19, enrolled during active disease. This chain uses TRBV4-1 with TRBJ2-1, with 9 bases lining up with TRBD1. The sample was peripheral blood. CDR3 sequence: CASSQPGTGTYNEQFF. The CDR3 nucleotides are TGCGCCAGCAGCCAGCCCGGGACAGGGACTTACAATGAGCAGTTCTTC.